These 32 T cell receptor beta chains originate from one sample sequenced in a study of CD8+CD57+ T cells in acquired aplastic anemia. CDR3 and TCR beta VDJ profiling relied on genomic DNA as the template. From the reads, TCRdb called clonotypes with MiXCR, one entry per CDR3 protein. The sample carries a few hundred thousand distinct CDR3 sequences, 25% to 40% recorded once. Patients included in sequencing had previously demonstrated CD8+CD57+ cell expansion by flow cytometry. The sample comprised sorted CD4+, CD8+, or CD8+CD57+ T cells (not recorded which) from PBMCs. All receptors derive from a human donor with aplastic anemia.

The chain employs TRBV3-1 and TRBJ1-3; D possibly corresponds to TRBD1 (5 bases). CDR1 and CDR2 from the germline V gene are LGHDT and YNNKEL (reference sequence). Trimming left V 0 bases short and J 5 bases short, with 17 bases between. CDR3 length: 17 amino acids. The CDR3 nucleotides are TGTGCCAGCAGCCAAGATCTTCCGGGGGGACGTAGAAACACCATATATTTT. This sequence encodes CASSQDLPGGRRNTIYF.

This clonotype was seen more than once but under ten times. This sequence joins TRBV14 and TRBJ2-7; TRBD1 is a possible D gene (5 bases). CDR3 length: 15 residues. The V end was cut by 8 bases, the J end by 3 bases, with 20 bases between. Germline V CDR1 and CDR2: SGHDN, FVKESK. Written as DNA, the CDR3 is TGTGCCAGCTCACGGACATTGGACGGTTACTACGAGCAGTACTTC. Translating gives CASSRTLDGYYEQYF.

The CDR3 DNA sequence: TGCAGCGTCGGGACTAGCGGCAATGAGACCCAGTACTTC. Encoded protein: CSVGTSGNETQYF. The chain carries TRBV29-1 and TRBJ2-5, with 11 positions matching TRBD2. V dropped 6 bases and J dropped 5; count of bases not matched to a gene: 5. The CDR3 spans 13 residues. CDR1 and CDR2 (germline): SQVTM, ANQGSEA.

This clonotype was counted only a few times. Mismatch with germline at one junction end may stem from a read error. V gene TRBV5-4 combines with J gene TRBJ2-5; 8 bases agree with TRBD2. The CDR3 is made up of 15 amino acids. CDR1 and CDR2 from the germline V gene are SGHNT and YYREEE (reference sequence). CDR3 region: CASSSSGGPQEAQYF. CDR3 coding DNA: TGTGCCAGCAGTTCAAGCGGGGGCCCCCAAGAGGCCCAGTACTTC.

This clonotype was seen at least ten times. The V and J genes are TRBV7-9 and TRBJ1-6; tentative D call: TRBD1 (5 bases). The CDR3 contains 13 residues. CDR1 is SEHNR, CDR2 FQNEAQ, per germline (reference sequence). V was trimmed by 6 bases and J by 10 bases, leaving 13 bases between them. CDR3 in amino acids: CASSGGVGSPLHF. CDR3 sequence (DNA): TGTGCCAGCAGTGGGGGGGTCGGCTCACCCCTCCACTTT.

This clonotype appeared a few times. The DNA for the CDR3 is TGTGCCAGCAGCGTAGGGGGGGGCCTTACTGAAGCTTTCTTT. It yields the protein CASSVGGGLTEAFF. V is TRBV9 and J is TRBJ1-1, with D possibly being TRBD1 (6 bases). Germline assignment: CDR1 SGDLS and CDR2 YYNGEE. CDR3 length equals 14 residues. V lost 0 bases and J 5 bases, leaving 11 bases between the germline ends. The variable domain in full, completed from reference TRBV9 and TRBJ1-1, reads DSGVTQTPKHLITATGQRVTLRCSPRSGDLSVYWYQQSLDQGLQFLIQYYNGEERAKGNILERFSAQQFPDLHSELNLSSLELGDSALYFCASSVGGGLTEAFFGQGTRLTVV.

This clonotype was counted many times. The V gene is TRBV4-1, the J gene TRBJ1-5; 7 bases are a match to TRBD1. V lost 3 bases and J lost 3; bases outside the gene matches: 2. The germline CDR1 and CDR2 sequences are MGHRA and YSYEKL. This CDR3 comprises 14 residues. The CDR3 nucleotides are TGCGCCAGCAGCCAGACAGGGCACAATCAGCCCCAGCATTTT. It encodes CASSQTGHNQPQHF.

V usage is TRBV19 and J usage is TRBJ2-1; D gene uncertain. Germline lookup yields CDR1 LNHDA and CDR2 SQIVND (reference sequence). V was cut by 4 bases and J by 0 bases, with 7 bases left in between. The CDR3 totals 14 residues. The CDR3 here is CASSSRNSYNEQFF. CDR3 coding DNA: TGTGCCAGTAGTAGCCGTAACTCCTACAATGAGCAGTTCTTC.

This chain links TRBV2 with TRBJ1-6; possible D gene TRBD1, 6 bases. The CDR3 is 15 amino acids. Trimming left V 6 bases short and J 4 bases short, with 13 bases between. Germline CDR1 SNHLY, CDR2 FYNNEI. CDR3 sequence: CASSPQGQYNSPLHF. CDR3 bases: TGTGCCAGCAGCCCCCAGGGGCAGTATAATTCACCCCTCCACTTT. The full variable domain, with the rest looked up from reference TRBV2 and TRBJ1-6, is EPEVTQTPSHQVTQMGQEVILRCVPISNHLYFYWYRQILGQKVEFLVSFYNNEISEKSEIFDDQFSVERPDGSNFTLKIRSTKLEDSAMYFCASSPQGQYNSPLHFGNGTRLTVT.

This clonotype was recorded many times. The CDR3 sequence is CASSPTRGVQPQHF. The CDR3, as DNA: TGTGCCAGCAGCCCGACGCGGGGCGTCCAGCCCCAGCATTTT. The chain links TRBV7-8 to TRBJ1-5; perhaps TRBD1 as D (5 bases). V gave up 5 bases and J gave up 7 bases, with 15 bases separating them. The CDR3 runs 14 residues. Germline V lookup: CDR1 SGHVS, CDR2 FQNEAQ.

The chain links TRBV5-6 to TRBJ2-6; D remains unclear. The CDR3 totals 18 residues. Germline assignment: CDR1 SGHDT and CDR2 YYEEEE. Trimming took 1 base from V and 0 from J, leaving 14 bases between them. CDR3: CASSLKFPPISGANVLTF. DNA for the CDR3: TGTGCCAGCAGCTTGAAATTTCCCCCTATCTCTGGGGCCAACGTCCTGACTTTC.

A few counts support this clonotype. The final CDR3 position lacks the conserved phenylalanine or tryptophan, pointing to a likely read error. V is TRBV19 and J is TRBJ1-2; 9 nucleotides line up with TRBD1. CDR1 is LNHDA and CDR2 is SQIVND in the germline V gene (reference sequence). The CDR3 loop spans 18 amino acids. The CDR3 bases are TGTGCCGGTAGTATTTATCCGGGACAGGGTGAAAGCTCCTATGGCTACACCCTC. Translating gives CAGSIYPGQGESSYGYTL.

This rearrangement joins TRBV10-2 to TRBJ2-3; maybe TRBD2 (5 bases). Germline CDR1 is WSHSY and CDR2 is SAAADI. This CDR3 comprises 12 residues. V was cut by 8 bases and J by 5 bases, with 11 bases left in between. In DNA form, the CDR3 reads TGCGCCAGCCGACTAACGGGAGATACGCAGTATTTT. This encodes CASRLTGDTQYF.

This clonotype was seen ten or more times. The rearrangement uses TRBV7-9 and TRBJ1-2, with 7 bases lining up with TRBD1. The V gene end was trimmed by 4 bases and the J gene end by 4 bases; junction bases not matched to a gene: 6. Germline CDR1 SEHNR, CDR2 FQNEAQ (reference sequence). The CDR3 covers 14 residues. The CDR3 nucleotides are TGTGCCAGCAGCTCGGACAGGCTTCTCTATGGCTACACCTTC. Its protein is CASSSDRLLYGYTF.

This clonotype was picked up a small number of times. The rearrangement uses TRBV2 and TRBJ2-5, with D uncertain. CDR1 SNHLY and CDR2 FYNNEI come from the germline V gene. The length of the CDR3 is 14 residues. The V end was cut by 5 bases, the J end by 7 bases, with 17 bases between. The CDR3: CASSPRRLNRTQYF. The CDR3 DNA is TGTGCCAGCAGTCCACGCCGCTTAAATAGGACCCAGTACTTC.

This clonotype was counted ten times or more. This CDR3 is CATSRAGTDNEQFF. CDR3 coding DNA: TGTGCCACCAGCAGGGCCGGGACAGACAATGAGCAGTTCTTC. V is TRBV15 and J is TRBJ2-1, with 7 bases identical to TRBD1. The CDR3 has 14 residues. The V and J ends lost 3 bases and 5 bases, in that order; junction bases with no gene match: 4. Germline CDR1 LNHNV, CDR2 YYDKDF (reference sequence). The whole variable domain, remainder taken from reference TRBV15 and TRBJ2-1, is DAMVIQNPRYQVTQFGKPVTLSCSQTLNHNVMYWYQQKSSQAPKLLFHYYDKDFNNEADTPDNFQSRRPNTSFCFLDIRSPGLGDTAMYLCATSRAGTDNEQFFGPGTRLTVL.

This clonotype was seen many times. V usage is TRBV6-1 and J usage is TRBJ1-2, with TRBD1 matching 8 bases. Germline V gives CDR1 MNHNS, CDR2 SASEGT. This CDR3 has 16 residues. The ends lost 1 base at V and 7 bases at J; junction bases unmatched: 11. The CDR3 region has the DNA TGTGCCAGCAGTGAAGTGGGTGACAGGGGATCGCTTGGCTACACCTTC. It translates to CASSEVGDRGSLGYTF.

This clonotype was found a few times. The chain combines TRBV9 with TRBJ2-1, with 9 bases matching TRBD2. Germline loops: CDR1 SGDLS, CDR2 YYNGEE. The CDR3 is made up of 15 amino acids. V shed 1 base, J shed 6 bases, and the junction held 5 bases outside the gene matches. The CDR3 region has the DNA TGTGCCAGCAGCGTATTAGCGGGGGCTCCCAATGAGCAGTTCTTC. Residues: CASSVLAGAPNEQFF.

Worth noting for this clonotype: Possible read error: a much larger clone is one base away. The chain links TRBV14 to TRBJ1-6; D gene ambiguous. V was cut by 2 bases and J by 10 bases, with 12 bases left in between. Germline V CDR1 and CDR2: SGHDN, FVKESK. This CDR3 has 14 residues. CDR3 loop: CASSQCWPGSPLHF. CDR3 DNA: TGTGCCAGCAGCCAATGTTGGCCGGGCTCACCCCTCCACTTT.

This clonotype occurred many times. This rearrangement joins TRBV19 to TRBJ2-7; TRBD2 aligns across 10 bases. Germline V lookup: CDR1 LNHDA, CDR2 SQIVND (reference sequence). Trimming took 4 bases from V and 3 from J; bases not matched to a gene: 3. The CDR3 consists of 14 residues. CDR3 sequence (DNA): TGTGCCAGTAGTAGTCTAGCGGGAGTCTACGAGCAGTACTTC. Its translation: CASSSLAGVYEQYF.

The chain carries TRBV6-1 and TRBJ2-7; 13 bases are shared with TRBD2. This CDR3 comprises 16 residues. CDR1 and CDR2 from the germline V gene are MNHNS and SASEGT. After removal of 4 bases from V and 5 bases from J, the junction contained 8 bases not matched to a gene. This CDR3 is CASSGTSGSKSDEQYF. The CDR3, as DNA: TGTGCCAGCAGTGGGACTAGCGGGAGTAAGTCGGACGAGCAGTACTTC.

The genes are TRBV7-9 and TRBJ1-4, with TRBD1 matching 7 bases. The V gene end was trimmed by 7 bases and the J gene end by 5 bases; junction bases not matched to a gene: 7. CDR1 is SEHNR and CDR2 is FQNEAQ in the germline V gene (reference sequence). The CDR3 loop spans 14 amino acids. CDR3 bases: TGTGCCAGCACCCTGGACAGGACGAATGAAAAACTGTTTTTT. Its protein product is CASTLDRTNEKLFF.

The chain employs TRBV5-4 and TRBJ2-3; D gene uncertain. The V end lost 1 base, the J end lost 8 bases, and 11 bases lay between the germline ends. This CDR3 comprises 13 residues. Germline CDR1 is SGHNT and CDR2 is YYREEE (reference sequence). The CDR3 sequence: CASSLPVPATQYF. CDR3 nucleotide sequence: TGTGCCAGCAGCTTGCCAGTCCCAGCTACGCAGTATTTT.

There are many counts of this clonotype. This sequence joins TRBV2 and TRBJ2-5; D not certain. Trimming pared 8 bases from V and 4 bases from J, leaving 11 bases between. The CDR3 loop spans 12 amino acids. Germline loops: CDR1 SNHLY, CDR2 FYNNEI. CDR3 bases: TGTGCCAGCGGGGAAGAGGTAGAGACCCAGTACTTC. Amino acids: CASGEEVETQYF.

V gene TRBV7-2 combines with J gene TRBJ2-2; 10 bases are shared with TRBD1. The CDR3 length is 15 residues. Germline CDR1 is SGHTA and CDR2 is FQGNSA. V was clipped by 6 bases and J by 6 bases; unmatched bases: 7. The CDR3 loop reads CASRTTGGVSGELFF. The CDR3 bases are TGTGCCAGCAGAACGACAGGGGGCGTCTCCGGGGAGCTGTTTTTT.

The rearrangement links TRBV20-1 to TRBJ2-7; 12 bases are shared with TRBD2. After removal of 3 bases from V and 7 bases from J, the junction contained 10 bases not matched to a gene. The CDR3 has 15 amino acids. CDR1 and CDR2 from the germline V gene are DFQATT and SNEGSKA (reference sequence). The CDR3 protein is CSARSLAGGPGEQYF. DNA of the CDR3: TGCAGTGCTAGGTCTCTAGCGGGGGGGCCGGGTGAGCAGTACTTC.

This clonotype was counted ten times or more. The V gene is TRBV7-9, the J gene TRBJ2-7, with D possibly matching TRBD2 (6 bases). V was pared by 1 base and J by 6 bases, with 13 bases between. The CDR3 has 14 amino acids. Germline assignment: CDR1 SEHNR and CDR2 FQNEAQ (reference sequence). The CDR3 DNA reads TGTGCCAGCAGCTTAGAGGCGGGGTCAGCCGAGCAGTACTTC. Protein sequence: CASSLEAGSAEQYF.

This chain links TRBV10-1 with TRBJ2-7; possibly TRBD1 for D (7 bases). The length of the CDR3 is 15 residues. The germline V gene encodes CDR1 WNHNN and CDR2 SYGVQD (reference sequence). V shed 6 bases and J shed 1 base, with 16 bases lying between them. This CDR3 reads CASRRSRDRSYEQYF. In nucleotides, the CDR3 is TGCGCCAGCAGAAGGTCGCGGGACAGATCCTACGAGCAGTACTTC.

This clonotype was detected many times. The chain is built from TRBV7-6 and TRBJ1-5; 7 bases map to TRBD1. V lost 5 bases to trimming and J lost 4 bases; unmatched junction nucleotides: 8. This CDR3 contains 15 residues. Germline V gene sequence: CDR1 SGHVS, CDR2 FNYEAQ. For the CDR3, the DNA is TGTGCCAGCAGCGAAGGGACAGCGTCAAATCAGCCCCAGCATTTT. The encoded protein is CASSEGTASNQPQHF.

This clonotype was detected only a few times. It may be a read error: a sequence one base away is much more abundant. The chain carries TRBV19 and TRBJ1-2; 9 bases agree with TRBD1. The V gene end was trimmed by 11 bases and the J gene end by 9 bases; junction bases not matched to a gene: 19. Germline loops: CDR1 LNHDA, CDR2 SQIVND (reference sequence). This CDR3 comprises 15 residues. The CDR3 loop reads CAGTDATDRGSRYTF. The CDR3, as DNA: TGTGCCGGTACCGATGCCACGGACAGGGGAAGTCGCTACACCTTC.

The chain recombines TRBV20-1 with TRBJ2-2; D gene ambiguous. CDR1 DFQATT and CDR2 SNEGSKA come from the germline V gene (reference sequence). The CDR3 length is 15 residues. Trimming took 0 bases from V and 5 from J, leaving 13 bases between them. CDR3 region: CSARDSASSTGELFF. The CDR3 DNA is TGCAGTGCTAGAGATTCGGCTAGTAGTACCGGGGAGCTGTTTTTT.

Only a few counts were recorded for this clonotype. The chain carries TRBV12-3 or TRBV12-4 and TRBJ2-5; D is unresolved. This CDR3 contains 11 residues. V was cut by 3 bases and J by 5 bases, with 4 bases left in between. The CDR3 sequence: CASSFAETQYF. The CDR3 coding sequence is TGTGCCAGCAGTTTCGCGGAGACCCAGTACTTC.